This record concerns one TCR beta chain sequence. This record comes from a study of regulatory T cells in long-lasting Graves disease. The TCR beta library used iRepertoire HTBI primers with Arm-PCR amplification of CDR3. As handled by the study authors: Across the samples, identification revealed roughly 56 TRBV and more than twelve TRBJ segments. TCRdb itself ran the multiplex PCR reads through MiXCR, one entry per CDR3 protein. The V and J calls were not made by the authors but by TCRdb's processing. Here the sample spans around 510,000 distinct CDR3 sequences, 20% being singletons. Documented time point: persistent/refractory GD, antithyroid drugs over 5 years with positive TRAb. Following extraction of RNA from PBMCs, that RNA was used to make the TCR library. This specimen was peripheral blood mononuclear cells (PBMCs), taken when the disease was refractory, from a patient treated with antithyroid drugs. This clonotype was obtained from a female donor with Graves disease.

CDR3 region: CGTLVKRQETQYF. The DNA for the CDR3 is TGCGGCACCCTCGTAAAGAGGCAAGAGACCCAGTACTTC. This rearrangement joins TRBV29-1 to TRBJ2-5; no clear D. This CDR3 has 13 residues. Germline V CDR1 and CDR2: SQVTM, ANQGSEA.